Listed below are T cell receptor beta chains from one sample, sequenced in a study of blood T cell repertoires in COVID-19. Profiling relied on immunoSEQ multiplex PCR, and the TCRdb table lists in-frame clones only, not all of them. The sample carries about 26,000 clones, approximately 82% recorded once. What was sequenced was peripheral blood. The receptor source for this set is a human donor in a cohort sampled during active COVID-19. CDR3s include the opening cysteine and the closing phenylalanine or tryptophan. A D gene is named only where the DNA matches it firmly. Rows may omit the clone size; those that give it use once, few, many or a size class.

TRBV9	NA	TRBJ2-7	NA	TGTGCCAGCAGCGCCCAGGGTTCAACCTACGAGCAGTACTTC	CASSAQGSTYEQYF
TRBV19	NA	TRBJ2-2	once	TGTGCCAGTACCACAGGGAGACGGACCGGGGAGCTGTTTTTT	CASTTGRRTGELFF
TRBV2	NA	TRBJ2-2	NA	TGTGCCAGCGCGAGGGATGGCGGGGAGCTGTTTTTT	CASARDGGELFF
TRBV3-1/TRBV3-2	TRBD1	TRBJ2-7	once	TGTGCCAGCAGCCAAAGACAGGGGTCCTACGAGCAGTACTTC	CASSQRQGSYEQYF
TRBV19	TRBD1	TRBJ2-7	NA	TGTGCCAGTAGTACCATTCAGGGGGCGCTCTCCTACGAGCAGTACTTC	CASSTIQGALSYEQYF
TRBV27	TRBD1	TRBJ2-5	NA	TGTGCCAGCAGTACCCGGGACAGCCTCCAAGAGACCCAGTACTTC	CASSTRDSLQETQYF
TRBV6-6	NA	TRBJ2-1	NA	TGTGCCAGCAGTTACTGGGGGCGTGGCAATGAGCAGTTCTTC	CASSYWGRGNEQFF
TRBV3-1/TRBV3-2	NA	TRBJ2-4	NA	TGTGCCAGCAGCCAAGATCCCCTAGGGACATTTAGGAACATTCAGTACTTC	CASSQDPLGTFRNIQYF
TRBV6-2/TRBV6-3	NA	TRBJ2-1	medium-sized	TGTGCCAGCAGTTACGGCCCTGAGCAGTTCTTC	CASSYGPEQFF
TRBV28	NA	TRBJ2-3	few	TGTGCCAGCAGTGGCAGGGTTGGGTCTGACACAGATACGCAGTATTTT	CASSGRVGSDTDTQYF
TRBV2	NA	TRBJ1-1	NA	TGTGCCAGCAGTTTGCTGACAGTAGAGGAAGCTTTCTTT	CASSLLTVEEAFF
TRBV5-8	NA	TRBJ1-2	NA	TGTGCCAGCAGCTTGTTCAGGGTAAACTATGGCTACACCTTC	CASSLFRVNYGYTF
TRBV6-4	NA	TRBJ1-3	NA	TGTGCCAGCAGGGAAAGGACGGACAGATTCATGGGAAACACCATATATTTT	CASRERTDRFMGNTIYF
TRBV27	NA	TRBJ2-4	NA	TGTGCCAGCAGTTCCCCCTACACTACGGACAGTAGCATTCAGTACTTC	CASSSPYTTDSSIQYF
TRBV28	NA	TRBJ1-6	NA	TGTGCCAGCAGTAGCGGTCGCAGAGATTCACCCCTCCACTTT	CASSSGRRDSPLHF
TRBV2	TRBD2	TRBJ2-5	NA	TGTGCCAGCAGTGAGACTAGCGGCGGAGAGACCCAGTACTTC	CASSETSGGETQYF
TRBV7-2	TRBD1	TRBJ1-1	NA	TGTGCCAGCAGCTTAGAAACAGGGGCTGGCACTGAAGCTTTCTTT	CASSLETGAGTEAFF
TRBV27	NA	TRBJ2-7	once	TGTGCCAGCAGTTTAGGGGCCGAGCAGTACTTC	CASSLGAEQYF
TRBV9	TRBD1	TRBJ1-5	NA	TGTGCCAGCAGCGTAGGTTTGTGTTGGACAGGGGGCATTGAGACGAGGCCCCAGCATTTT	CASSVGLCWTGGIETRPQHF
TRBV7-2	TRBD2	TRBJ2-3	NA	TGTGCCAGCAGCTTAGTGAGCGGGAGGGCCGAGGATACGCAGTATTTT	CASSLVSGRAEDTQYF
TRBV30	NA	TRBJ2-2	once	TGTGCCTGGAGTGTAGAGTTAGCAACTAACACCGGGGAGCTGTTTTTT	CAWSVELATNTGELFF
TRBV30	NA	TRBJ1-2	NA	TGTGCCTGGAGTGTAGCCCTTTCGAGAGGCTACACCTTC	CAWSVALSRGYTF
TRBV19	NA	TRBJ1-5	NA	TGTGCCAGTAGCCGCGACCGGGACATACAGCCCCAGCATTTT	CASSRDRDIQPQHF
TRBV19	NA	TRBJ1-1	NA	TGTGCCAGTAGTATGACGGACACTCGGGCTTTCTTT	CASSMTDTRAFF
TRBV11-3	NA	TRBJ2-2	NA	TGTGCCAGCAGCTTAGACCGGAGCACCGGGGAGCTGTTTTTT	CASSLDRSTGELFF
TRBV6-2/TRBV6-3	TRBD2	TRBJ2-7	NA	TGTGCCAGCAGTTACACGACTAGCGGTTCGGGCGAGCAGTACTTC	CASSYTTSGSGEQYF
TRBV5-5	TRBD2	TRBJ2-7	few	TGTGCCAGCAGCCCCAGACTAGCGGGGGCGTCCTACGAGCAGTACTTC	CASSPRLAGASYEQYF
TRBV14	NA	TRBJ2-7	NA	TGTGCCAGCAGTTTTACAGACTACGAGCAGTACTTC	CASSFTDYEQYF
TRBV11-1	TRBD2	TRBJ2-1	NA	TGTGCCAGCAGCTTAATGGGTCTAGCGGGGACGGGTGAGCAGTTCTTC	CASSLMGLAGTGEQFF
TRBV11-2	TRBD2	TRBJ2-1	NA	TGTGCCAGCAGCCCTAGACTAGCGGGGCTGCGGGATGAGCAGTTCTTC	CASSPRLAGLRDEQFF
TRBV5-1	TRBD1	TRBJ2-2	NA	TGCGCCACCAGGGACAGGTTCGGGGAGCTGTTTTTT	CATRDRFGELFF
TRBV19	NA	TRBJ1-6	NA	TGTGCCAGTAGTATGATGGGGACATATTCAATTTCACCCCTCCACTTT	CASSMMGTYSISPLHF
TRBV6-5	TRBD2	TRBJ2-3	NA	TGTGCCAGCAGTCCCACTAGCGGGAGAACGCAGTATTTT	CASSPTSGRTQYF
TRBV6-5	TRBD2	TRBJ2-1	NA	TGTGCCAGCAGTTTTCCGGCGGGAGGGTACAATGAGCAGTTCTTC	CASSFPAGGYNEQFF
TRBV16	NA	TRBJ1-1	NA	TGTGCCAGCAGCCAACCAAGACAGCTCACTGAAGCTTTCTTT	CASSQPRQLTEAFF
TRBV6-2/TRBV6-3	NA	TRBJ1-5	once	TGTGCCAGCTGCCGAGACAGCTTCAATCAGCCCCAGCATTTT	CASCRDSFNQPQHF
TRBV6-5	TRBD1	TRBJ2-1	NA	TGTGCCAGCAGGGGACAGGGGTCCGATCCGTTCTTC	CASRGQGSDPFF
TRBV5-1	NA	TRBJ1-3	NA	TGCGCCAGCAGCTTGGCCCTGACAGACTCTGGAAACACCATATATTTT	CASSLALTDSGNTIYF
TRBV5-1	TRBD2	TRBJ2-2	once	TGCGCCAGCAGCCCCAGACTAGCGGGGGCAATCGGGGAGCTGTTTTTT	CASSPRLAGAIGELFF
TRBV24-1	NA	TRBJ2-7	NA	TGTGCCACCCAGGGACGGGGGAGCTCCTACGAGCAGTACTTC	CATQGRGSSYEQYF
TRBV25-1	NA	TRBJ2-2	NA	TGTGCCAGCAGTGAAGGACAGAACACCGGGGAGCTGTTTTTT	CASSEGQNTGELFF
TRBV7-6	TRBD1	TRBJ2-7	few	TGTGCCAGCGCCAGGGACAGGGGGCACGAGCAGTACTTC	CASARDRGHEQYF
TRBV20-1	TRBD2	TRBJ2-7	NA	TGCAGTGCTAGTTCCCCGGGACTAGCGAAGGACTACGAGCAGTACTTC	CSASSPGLAKDYEQYF
TRBV6-4	NA	TRBJ1-2	few	TGTGCCAGCAGTGACACGCCACAGGCATCACCCTATGGCTACACCTTC	CASSDTPQASPYGYTF
TRBV6-5	TRBD1	TRBJ1-6	NA	TGTGCCAGCAGTTACGGACAGGCAAATTCACCCCTCCACTTT	CASSYGQANSPLHF
TRBV30	TRBD1	TRBJ2-5	NA	TGTGCCTCCAGGGACAGGGGGCGAGAGACCCAGTACTTC	CASRDRGRETQYF
TRBV6-2/TRBV6-3	NA	TRBJ1-5	NA	TGTGCCTGCAGTTACCTGGGGACTGGGTGGAGTAGCAATCAGCCCCAGCATTTT	CACSYLGTGWSSNQPQHF
TRBV2	TRBD2	TRBJ2-1	NA	TGTGCCAGCAGCAGCGGGGCAGACAATGAGCAGTTCTTC	CASSSGADNEQFF
TRBV7-3	TRBD1	TRBJ2-3	NA	TGTGCCAGCAGCTTAACAGGGGGCGGGTGGACAGATACGCAGTATTTT	CASSLTGGGWTDTQYF
TRBV5-1	TRBD2	TRBJ2-1	NA	TGCGCCAGCAGCAAGGGACTAGCGGGAGGGACAAACAATGAGCAGTTCTTC	CASSKGLAGGTNNEQFF